This T cell receptor beta chain was captured in a study of T-cell memory formation after mild COVID-19. On the study more broadly: In these data, TCR clusters were largely donor specific.

CDR3 length: 19 amino acids. V was clipped by 4 bases and J by 5 bases, with 26 bases between them. The study's findings and limits: CD4+ bias marked clones expanding day 15 to 37, unlike balanced contracting clones. Among CD4+ contracting clones, most were CM and EM, and CD8+ ones EMRA.

This clonotype was seen a few times. As yet, its antigen is unknown. TCR alpha and TCR beta cDNA libraries with sample barcodes and UMIs came from 5'RACE using constant-segment primers. TCRdb re-analysed the 5' RACE reads in MiXCR, keeping a single row per CDR3 protein. The data contain roughly 100,000 distinct CDR3 sequences, about an eighth of them seen just once; the ten biggest clones take up approximately 26%. The rearrangement uses TRBV12-3 or TRBV12-4 and TRBJ2-2; tentatively, D is TRBD2 (6 bases). What was sequenced was PBMCs or a T cell subset sorted from them (not recorded which). This TCR derives from an adult woman who had mild COVID-19 (a few samples of this study predate the infection). Cell type and time point are not known. CDR3 protein: CASSSPGAGTTRKTGELFF. In nucleotides, the CDR3 is TGTGCCAGCAGTTCGCCTGGAGCGGGCACTACCCGAAAAACCGGGGAGCTGTTTTTT.